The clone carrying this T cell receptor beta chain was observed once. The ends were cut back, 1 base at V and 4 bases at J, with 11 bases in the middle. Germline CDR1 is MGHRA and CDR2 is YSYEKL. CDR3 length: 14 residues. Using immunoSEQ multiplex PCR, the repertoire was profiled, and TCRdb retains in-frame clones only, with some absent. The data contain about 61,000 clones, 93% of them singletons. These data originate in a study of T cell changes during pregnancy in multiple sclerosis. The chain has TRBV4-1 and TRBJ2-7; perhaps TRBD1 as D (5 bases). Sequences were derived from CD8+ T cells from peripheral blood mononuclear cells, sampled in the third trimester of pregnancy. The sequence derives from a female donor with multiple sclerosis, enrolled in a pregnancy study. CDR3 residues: CASSQVGRGYEQYF. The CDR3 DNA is TGCGCCAGCAGCCAAGTTGGTAGGGGATACGAGCAGTACTTC.